Presented here are 26 T cell receptor beta chains from one specimen sequenced in a study of T cell responses to AZD1222 COVID-19 vaccine. Sequencing used immunoSEQ multiplex PCR; TCRdb keeps in-frame clones, though not all of them. The sample contains approximately 150,000 clones, 85% to 95% of which appear only once. Sequencing used peripheral blood, obtained on day 0 of AZD1222 vaccination. The source is an adult in good health.

V is TRBV28 and J is TRBJ2-3, with 7 nucleotides matching TRBD2. The CDR3 has 17 amino acids. The germline V gene encodes CDR1 MDHEN and CDR2 SYDVKM. The V segment lost 4 bases and the J segment 5 bases; nucleotides outside the gene matches: 15. The CDR3 loop is CASSSLSAGTTLDTQYF. CDR3 nucleotide sequence: TGTGCCAGCAGTTCGCTCTCAGCGGGGACTACTTTAGATACGCAGTATTTT.

The V call is TRBV19, the J call TRBJ1-5, with 7 bases aligning to TRBD1. Germline CDR1 is LNHDA and CDR2 is SQIVND (reference sequence). This CDR3 is built from 14 residues. V dropped 5 bases and J dropped 7; count of bases not matched to a gene: 8. CDR3 region: CASSSRQGEQPQHF. CDR3 coding DNA: TGTGCCAGTAGTTCTCGACAGGGAGAACAGCCCCAGCATTTT.

This chain connects TRBV4-3 to TRBJ2-3; no clear D gene. Trimming cost V 1 base and J 4 bases, with 12 bases left between them. This CDR3 is 15 amino acids long. Looked up from germline, CDR1 is LGHNA and CDR2 is YSLEER. CDR3 in DNA: TGCGCCAGCAGCCAAGTGGAGTGGGCCCCAGATACGCAGTATTTT. This codes for CASSQVEWAPDTQYF.

This chain links TRBV29-1 with TRBJ2-3; D possibly corresponds to TRBD2 (5 bases). V was pared by 4 bases and J by 3 bases, with 11 bases between. CDR3 length equals 13 residues. Germline CDR1 and CDR2: SQVTM and ANQGSEA. CDR3 region: CSVGRTYTDTQYF. CDR3 nucleotides: TGCAGCGTTGGGAGGACTTATACAGATACGCAGTATTTT.

As for this clone: A read error may produce the germline difference seen at one junction end. The V and J genes are TRBV29-1 and TRBJ2-1; TRBD2 agrees at 8 bases. CDR1 and CDR2 (germline): SQVTM, ANQGSEA. The CDR3 is 16 amino acids. CDR3 residues: CRVGGRGGLKYNEQFF. CDR3 nucleotide sequence: TGCCGCGTGGGGGGTCGCGGGGGGCTCAAATACAATGAGCAGTTCTTC.

The genes are TRBV19 and TRBJ2-7; D is unresolved. This CDR3 is 16 amino acids long. Per germline, CDR1 LNHDA and CDR2 SQIVND (reference sequence). V lost 6 bases to trimming and J lost 0 bases, with 18 bases between them. CDR3 bases: TGTGCCAGTAGCTCCCCCGGGCAGGTCCGCTCCTACGAGCAGTACTTC. Protein product: CASSSPGQVRSYEQYF.

The chain couples TRBV6-5 to TRBJ1-1, with TRBD1 matching over 7 bases. After removal of 6 bases from V and 6 bases from J, the junction contained 10 bases not matched to a gene. The CDR3 loop spans 14 amino acids. Germline V lookup: CDR1 MNHEY, CDR2 SVGAGI. In DNA form, the CDR3 reads TGTGCCAGCAGGGGGGCAGGGGGTTACGCTGAAGCTTTCTTT. Its protein product is CASRGAGGYAEAFF.

This clone was observed a few times. The DNA of the CDR3 is TGTGCCAGCAGTCAACGACGAAGCAATCCCGAGGCTTTCTTT. This sequence encodes CASSQRRSNPEAFF. This chain connects TRBV3-1 (or the pseudogene TRBV3-2) to TRBJ1-1; no definite D call. There are 14 residues in the CDR3. Trimming took 6 bases from V and 11 from J, leaving 22 bases between them. The germline gives CDR1 LGHDT, CDR2 YNNKEL (reference sequence).

The chain employs TRBV4-1 and TRBJ1-1, with D tentatively TRBD1 (5 bases). Deletions cut 4 bases from V and 10 bases from J, with 16 bases between. Germline V gene data show CDR1 as MGHRA and CDR2 as YSYEKL. The CDR3 has 13 residues. DNA of the CDR3: TGCGCCAGCAGCCGCTTAGTCAGGGACGGAGCTTTCTTT. Its translation: CASSRLVRDGAFF.

The V and J genes are TRBV6-6 and TRBJ1-3, with TRBD1 matching 7 bases. With V trimmed by 5 bases and J by 7 bases, 8 bases remained unmatched. CDR1 is MNHNY and CDR2 is SVGAGI in the germline V gene (reference sequence). The CDR3 length is 14 residues. The chain's CDR3 is CASSDIGQANTIYF. The CDR3, as DNA: TGTGCCAGCAGTGACATCGGACAGGCCAACACCATATATTTT.

The table lists this clone with a count of one. V and J are TRBV6-1 and TRBJ1-1; D is unresolved. The CDR3 runs to 16 residues. Germline lookup yields CDR1 MNHNS and CDR2 SASEGT. V was clipped by 0 bases and J by 7 bases, with 18 bases between them. In DNA, the CDR3 is TGTGCCAGCAGTGAAGCAACCCGGCAGGTTGGTAATGAAGCTTTCTTT. Residues: CASSEATRQVGNEAFF.

This sequence joins TRBV3-1 (or the pseudogene TRBV3-2) and TRBJ2-5; D remains unclear. CDR3 length equals 15 residues. V shed 0 bases and J shed 1 base, with 9 bases lying between them. Germline V lookup: CDR1 LGHDT, CDR2 YNNKEL (reference sequence). CDR3 nucleotide sequence: TGTGCCAGCAGCCAAGACGTCAGGCTCCAAGAGACCCAGTACTTC. It yields the protein CASSQDVRLQETQYF.

The chain carries TRBV7-8 and TRBJ1-2; the D is unclear. The CDR3 length is 14 residues. Looked up from germline, CDR1 is SGHVS and CDR2 is FQNEAQ. V dropped 1 base and J dropped 0 bases, with 6 bases sitting between them. CDR3 sequence: CASSLDGSNYGYTF. The CDR3 DNA sequence: TGTGCCAGCAGCTTAGATGGATCTAACTATGGCTACACCTTC.

The CDR3 sequence: CASSWDGGYSPLHF. CDR3 coding DNA: TGTGCCAGCAGCTGGGACGGGGGGTATTCACCCCTCCACTTT. This chain connects TRBV7-2 to TRBJ1-6; a possible D gene is TRBD1 (5 bases). Germline V gene lookup returns CDR1 SGHTA and CDR2 FQGNSA. The length of the CDR3 is 14 residues. V lost 4 bases and J lost 8, with 12 bases in between.

As regards this clone: Other DNA sequences in this sample translate to the same CDR3. This chain uses TRBV7-9 with TRBJ1-4; D is unclear. The CDR3 extends over 11 amino acids. Germline-derived CDR1 and CDR2 are SEHNR and FQNEAQ (reference sequence). Trimming removed 3 bases from V and 6 bases from J, with 2 bases in between. The CDR3 region has the DNA TGTGCCAGCAGCTTGTATGAAAAACTGTTTTTT. Residues: CASSLYEKLFF.

The chain combines TRBV12-3 or TRBV12-4 with TRBJ1-5, with D unclear. The germline V and J ends were trimmed by 7 bases and 6 bases, with 10 bases remaining between them. The CDR3 has 12 amino acids. In nucleotides, the CDR3 is TGTGCCAGCATCTTACCCCCTCAGCCCCAGCATTTT. Its translation: CASILPPQPQHF.

The chain employs TRBV7-9 and TRBJ2-2, with 10 positions matching TRBD2. The CDR3 contains 16 residues. The ends lost 5 bases at V and 7 bases at J; junction bases unmatched: 10. The germline V gene encodes CDR1 SEHNR and CDR2 FQNEAQ (reference sequence). The CDR3 is CASSQQSGGANGELFF. Here the CDR3 DNA reads TGTGCCAGCAGCCAGCAGAGCGGGGGGGCCAACGGGGAGCTGTTTTTT.

The chain carries TRBV29-1 and TRBJ2-3; either TRBD1 or TRBD2 may supply D (6 bases each). Between the trimmed V and J ends, which lost 7 bases and 2 bases, there was a span of 16 bases. The CDR3 length is 14 residues. CDR1 SQVTM and CDR2 ANQGSEA come from the germline V gene. This CDR3 reads CSAPRGVHTDTQYF. DNA for the CDR3: TGCAGCGCCCCGAGGGGGGTACACACAGATACGCAGTATTTT.

Turning to this clone: At one end, the junction sequence differs from germline, possibly due to a read error. The chain recombines TRBV7-3 with TRBJ1-1, with TRBD1 matching over 10 bases. The CDR3 consists of 18 residues. Germline V gene sequence: CDR1 SGHTA, CDR2 FQGTGA. CDR3 bases: TGTGCCAGCAGCACCCAGACAGGGGGCTTTAAGCTGAACACTGAAACTTTCTTT. Amino acids: CASSTQTGGFKLNTETFF.

The chain carries TRBV5-1 and TRBJ1-2; D ambiguous. Trimming stripped 1 base from V and 4 bases from J, with 8 bases between. This CDR3 has 13 amino acids. Germline lookup yields CDR1 SGHRS and CDR2 YFSETQ. The CDR3 coding sequence is TGCGCCAGCAGCTTGCAGGAATCCTATGGCTACACCTTC. Its protein is CASSLQESYGYTF.

This clone was counted only a few times. The rearrangement links TRBV3-1 (or the pseudogene TRBV3-2) to TRBJ1-6; no clear D gene. V was shortened by 0 bases and J by 9 bases, with 12 bases between the two germline ends. Germline V gene lookup returns CDR1 LGHDT and CDR2 YNNKEL (reference sequence). The CDR3 sequence is 15 residues long. CDR3 sequence: CASSQDTGRSSPLHF. The CDR3 DNA follows: TGTGCCAGCAGCCAAGATACCGGCAGAAGTTCACCCCTCCACTTT.

This clone occurred a few times. V gene TRBV2 combines with J gene TRBJ1-3; the D is unclear. Trimming left V 8 bases short and J 0 bases short, with 14 bases between. Germline V gives CDR1 SNHLY, CDR2 FYNNEI. The CDR3 extends over 15 amino acids. The CDR3 loop is CASRTGIFSGNTIYF. As DNA, the CDR3 is TGTGCCAGCCGGACGGGGATCTTCTCTGGAAACACCATATATTTT.

The chain couples TRBV28 to TRBJ1-6; D possibly corresponds to TRBD1 (6 bases). The CDR3 length is 15 residues. V lost 3 bases, J lost 7 bases, and 13 bases lay in between. Germline values: CDR1 MDHEN, CDR2 SYDVKM. CDR3 loop: CASSLLAGENSPLHF. The CDR3, as DNA: TGTGCCAGCAGTTTGTTGGCAGGGGAGAATTCACCCCTCCACTTT. The variable domain in full, completed from reference TRBV28 and TRBJ1-6, reads DVKVTQSSRYLVKRTGEKVFLECVQDMDHENMFWYRQDPGLGLRLIYFSYDVKMKEKGDIPEGYSVSREKKERFSLILESASTNQTSMYLCASSLLAGENSPLHFGNGTRLTVT.

This clone was recorded only once. This rearrangement joins TRBV5-4 to TRBJ2-3; TRBD2 might be the D (5 bases). The germline V and J ends were trimmed by 4 bases and 3 bases, with 9 bases remaining between them. The germline V gene has CDR1 SGHNT and CDR2 YYREEE (reference sequence). This CDR3 has 13 residues. The CDR3 loop reads CASSAPGTDTQYF. The CDR3 bases are TGTGCCAGCAGCGCCCCGGGGACAGATACGCAGTATTTT.

The DNA for the CDR3 is TGTGCCAGCAGGACAGACTTAAACTATGGCTACACCTTC. It translates to CASRTDLNYGYTF. The rearrangement uses TRBV6-5 and TRBJ1-2, with D maybe TRBD1 (5 bases). V dropped 6 bases and J dropped 2 bases, with 10 bases sitting between them. In germline, CDR1 is MNHEY, CDR2 SVGAGI. There are 13 residues in the CDR3.

The chain employs TRBV5-5 and TRBJ2-7, with TRBD1 identical over 7 bases. With V trimmed by 2 bases and J by 7 bases, 9 bases remained unmatched. The germline V gene has CDR1 SGHKS and CDR2 YYEKEE (reference sequence). This CDR3 region has 14 residues. This chain's CDR3 is CASSLSQGRKEQYF. The CDR3 bases are TGTGCCAGCAGCTTATCACAGGGGCGGAAAGAGCAGTACTTC.